This TCR beta chain is drawn from a study of technical replicates of blood from a handful of donors. Profiling relied on immunoSEQ multiplex PCR, and the TCRdb table lists in-frame clones only, not all of them. Among about 82,000 clones listed, around 96% were seen once. The specimen was T cells isolated from PBMCs. The TCR sequence derives from a human donor in good health.

The CDR3 loop reads CASSLGQGDEQFF. DNA for the CDR3: TGTGCCAGCAGCTTGGGACAGGGGGATGAGCAGTTCTTC. The chain links TRBV13 to TRBJ2-1; 11 bases map to TRBD1. CDR1 and CDR2 (germline): PRHDT, FYEKMQ (reference sequence). This CDR3 contains 13 residues. After removal of 3 bases from V and 8 bases from J, the junction contained 0 bases not matched to a gene. The complete variable domain, with remaining parts taken from reference TRBV13 and TRBJ2-1, reads AAGVIQSPRHLIKEKRETATLKCYPIPRHDTVYWYQQGPGQDPQFLISFYEKMQSDKGSIPDRFSAQQFSDYHSELNMSSLELGDSALYFCASSLGQGDEQFFGPGTRLTVL.